This TCR beta chain was sequenced during a study of beta chain features in type 1 diabetes. Whole-study results and caveats: The question left open here concerned HLA type influencing TCRB rearrangement. When cDNA is sequenced, cells with high TCR expression could be over-represented.

Every bit of the isolated RNA underwent reverse transcription, so sequencing read expressed TCRB transcripts. Clones were read by immunoSEQ multiplex PCR, and TCRdb kept only the in-frame ones, dropping some. This sample carries some 500,000 clones, 9.5% to 12% of them seen once, and the ten largest clones take less than 0.06%. Sorting that relied on CD45RO/CCR7/CD25/CD127/CD95/CD27 yielded CD4+ naive, central memory, regulatory and stem cell-like memory cells. Without exception, sorted populations had purity beyond 98%. This CDR3 has 13 amino acids. The germline V gene encodes CDR1 SQVTM and CDR2 ANQGSEA. With 6 bases removed from V and 0 bases from J, the gap between germline ends came to 10 bases. This clone occurred a few times. No antigen is known for it.

The chain links TRBV29-1 to TRBJ2-3; D might be TRBD1 (5 bases). The source of this sequence is a young woman in good health. The sample taken for sequencing was naive CD4+ T cells from blood. CDR3 nucleotides: TGCAGCGTAAAGGGGTATAGCACAGATACGCAGTATTTT. Translated: CSVKGYSTDTQYF.